This T cell receptor (beta chain) was captured by sequencing in a study of T cells in Graves' hyperthyroidism and ophthalmopathy. Findings of the study overall: Also found in blood were most expanded thyroid clonotypes above 0.001.

From RNA transcripts, TCR beta CDR3 regions were amplified. Initially, a first-round RT-PCR of the TCR CDR3 employed the HTBI primer set. TCRdb itself ran the multiplex PCR reads through MiXCR, one entry per CDR3 protein. The data show 490,000 or so distinct CDR3 sequences, approximately 22% seen once. The V gene lost 6 bases and the J gene lost 7 bases, with 15 bases spanning the gap. The CDR3 has 13 amino acids. Germline V gene data show CDR1 as WSHSY and CDR2 as SAAADI. This clonotype was observed a few times. Its antigen is as yet unknown. The sequence was collected from a woman between 65 and 79 years old with Graves' ophthalmopathy. The sequencing input was blood. The chain links TRBV10-2 to TRBJ2-5, with a weak D call TRBD1 (5 bases). The CDR3 is CASRALGEGTQYF. In DNA, the CDR3 is TGCGCCAGCAGAGCTCTAGGGGAAGGGACCCAGTACTTC.